The clone carrying this TCR beta chain occurred many times. With V trimmed by 6 bases and J by 4 bases, 12 bases remained unmatched. Per the germline V gene, CDR1 is SNHLY and CDR2 is FYNNEI. CDR3 size: 16 residues. Measured with immunoSEQ multiplex PCR; TCRdb has only the in-frame clones, and not every one. The repertoire consists of about 260,000 clones, with 90% occurring once and the leading ten covering around 3.1%. The data derive from a study of cytomegalovirus exposure and HLA in healthy donors. Overall study context: The 90 to 150 validation repertoires, a later analysis reported, used the same platform as the approximately 650 first-cohort repertoires.

The donors were in the approximately 110-subject validation cohort; that cohort was separate from the approximately 730-subject first cohort. What was sequenced was PBMCs. The rearrangement links TRBV2 to TRBJ1-5; TRBD1 aligns across 7 bases. The source is a woman in her twenties or thirties in good health and CMV-seronegative. As DNA, the CDR3 is TGTGCCAGCAGACCCCTGCAGGGGGTCCTGAATCAGCCCCAGCATTTT. Translated: CASRPLQGVLNQPQHF. The full variable domain, completed using reference TRBV2 and TRBJ1-5, is EPEVTQTPSHQVTQMGQEVILRCVPISNHLYFYWYRQILGQKVEFLVSFYNNEISEKSEIFDDQFSVERPDGSNFTLKIRSTKLEDSAMYFCASRPLQGVLNQPQHFGDGTRLSIL.